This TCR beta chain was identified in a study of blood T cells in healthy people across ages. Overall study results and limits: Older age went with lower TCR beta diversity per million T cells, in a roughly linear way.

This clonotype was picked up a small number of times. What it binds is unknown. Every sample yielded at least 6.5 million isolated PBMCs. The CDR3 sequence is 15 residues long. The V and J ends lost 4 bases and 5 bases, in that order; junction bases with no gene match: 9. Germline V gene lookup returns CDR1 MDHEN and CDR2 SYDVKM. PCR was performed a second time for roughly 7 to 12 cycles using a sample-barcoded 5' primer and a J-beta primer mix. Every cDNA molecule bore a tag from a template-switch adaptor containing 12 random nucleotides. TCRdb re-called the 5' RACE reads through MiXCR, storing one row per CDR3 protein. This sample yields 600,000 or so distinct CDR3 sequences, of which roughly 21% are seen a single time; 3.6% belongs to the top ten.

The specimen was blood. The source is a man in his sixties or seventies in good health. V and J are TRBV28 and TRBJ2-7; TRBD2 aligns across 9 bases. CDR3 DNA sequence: TGTGCCAGCAGTTCCCCTATAGCGGGAGACCACGAGCAGTACTTC. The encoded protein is CASSSPIAGDHEQYF.